This T cell receptor (beta chain) was obtained from a study of regulatory T cells in long-lasting Graves disease. Study-wide points: Small sample size may have lowered accuracy.

As to this clonotype: Its antigen is undetermined.

MiXCR, applied by TCRdb to the reads, yields one record per CDR3 protein. This table has several hundred distinct CDR3 sequences, roughly 50% appearing once. Researchers made the TCR library from RNA that was extracted from PBMCs. Guidelines of the American Thyroid Association were used to diagnose Graves' disease. The receptor's source is a female donor with Graves disease. Specimen: peripheral blood mononuclear cells (PBMCs), collected with antithyroid drug treatment, in newly diagnosed or persistent Graves disease (not recorded which).

The CDR3 here is CASKPGTGTYNEQFF. CDR3 sequence (DNA): TGTGCCAGCAAACCAGGGACAGGGACTTACAATGAGCAGTTCTTC. V is TRBV28 and J is TRBJ2-1, with TRBD1 matching 9 bases. Per the germline V gene, CDR1 is MDHEN and CDR2 is SYDVKM. CDR3 size: 15 residues. Trimming at V came to 7 bases and at J to 4 bases, leaving 8 bases not matched to a gene.